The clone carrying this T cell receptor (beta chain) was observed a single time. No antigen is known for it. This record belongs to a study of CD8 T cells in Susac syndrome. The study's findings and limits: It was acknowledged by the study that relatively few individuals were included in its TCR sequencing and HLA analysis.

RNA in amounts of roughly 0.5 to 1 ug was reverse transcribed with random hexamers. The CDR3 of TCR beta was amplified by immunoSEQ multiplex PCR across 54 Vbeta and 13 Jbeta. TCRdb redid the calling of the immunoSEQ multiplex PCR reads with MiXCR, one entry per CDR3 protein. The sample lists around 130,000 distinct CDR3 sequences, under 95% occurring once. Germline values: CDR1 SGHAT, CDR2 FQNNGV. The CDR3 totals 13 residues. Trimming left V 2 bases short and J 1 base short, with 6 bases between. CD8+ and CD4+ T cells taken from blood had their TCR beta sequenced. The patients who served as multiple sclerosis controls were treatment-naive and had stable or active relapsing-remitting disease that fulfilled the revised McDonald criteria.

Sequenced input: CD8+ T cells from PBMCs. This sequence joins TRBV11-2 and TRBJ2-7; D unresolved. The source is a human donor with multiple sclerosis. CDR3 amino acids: CASSLWMSYEQYF. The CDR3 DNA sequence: TGTGCCAGCAGCTTATGGATGTCCTACGAGCAGTACTTC.